Shown below are 10 T cell receptor beta chains from a single sample sequenced in a study of blood T cell repertoires in COVID-19 (dated by TCRdb to about 2020). The protocol used for the library was the immunoSEQ multiplex PCR assay. Held by TCRdb, this immuneACCESS table contains in-frame sequences only and omits some clones. Under half of the omission traces to an unresolved V gene where checked; the cause of the rest is unknown. The sample table records roughly 32,000 clones; around 90% of these occur just once. The top ten clones comprise 11% to 15% of the sample. The sample was peripheral blood. These receptors all come from a man between 60 and 70 years old with active COVID-19.

The rearrangement uses TRBV7-5 and TRBJ2-2; the table calls TRBD1, which could not be checked here. TRBV7-5 is deemed a pseudogene. The CDR3 runs to 13 residues. CDR3 in DNA: TGTGCCAGAAGCCTGACAGCTTCCGGGGAGCTGTTTTTT. It translates to CARSLTASGELFF.

The chain is built from TRBV10-3 and TRBJ2-1, with 13 bases identical to TRBD2. V lost 10 bases, J lost 3 bases, and 9 bases stayed unmatched. CDR3 size: 16 residues. Germline V gene sequence: CDR1 ENHRY, CDR2 SYGVKD. The CDR3 DNA is TGTGCCACAAGGACTAGCGGGAGTGGGGACTACAATGAGCAGTTCTTC. Translating it yields CATRTSGSGDYNEQFF.

The V call is TRBV7-8, the J call TRBJ2-1; 12 nucleotides match TRBD2. CDR3 length equals 16 residues. The V gene end was trimmed by 5 bases and the J gene end by 4 bases; junction bases not matched to a gene: 6. Germline V gene data show CDR1 as SGHVS and CDR2 as FQNEAQ. The CDR3 DNA sequence: TGTGCCAGCAGCACCCGACTAGCGGGAGTTTACAATGAGCAGTTCTTC. It specifies CASSTRLAGVYNEQFF.

The CDR3 spells CASSSETEKRNTIYF. In nucleotides, the CDR3 is TGTGCCAGCAGTTCGGAAACAGAGAAACGAAACACCATATATTTT. The chain links TRBV6-6 to TRBJ1-3; D ambiguous. The CDR3 is 15 amino acids. V dropped 4 bases and J dropped 5 bases, with 15 bases sitting between them. In germline, CDR1 is MNHNY, CDR2 SVGAGI (reference sequence).

The chain couples TRBV7-9 to TRBJ1-6; D gene uncertain. CDR3 length: 13 residues. V lost 7 bases and J lost 6, with 10 bases in between. The germline V gene encodes CDR1 SEHNR and CDR2 FQNEAQ (reference sequence). CDR3 sequence reads: CASTVEGNSPLHF. In DNA, the CDR3 is TGTGCCAGCACGGTAGAGGGTAATTCACCCCTCCACTTT.

In its sample, this clone was seen once. V and J are TRBV5-1 and TRBJ2-2; 8 bases map to TRBD2. The CDR3 consists of 17 residues. The trim removed 3 bases at V and 4 bases at J, leaving 11 bases unmatched. Per germline, CDR1 SGHRS and CDR2 YFSETQ. CDR3 DNA sequence: TGCGCCAGCAGCTCCTCGGGGGCGGGAGGTCCCACCGGGGAGCTGTTTTTT. Protein product: CASSSSGAGGPTGELFF. Combining the CDR3 with reference TRBV5-1 and TRBJ2-2 gives the whole variable domain KAGVTQTPRYLIKTRGQQVTLSCSPISGHRSVSWYQQTPGQGLQFLFEYFSETQRNKGNFPGRFSGRQFSNSRSEMNVSTLELGDSALYLCASSSSGAGGPTGELFFGEGSRLTVL.

The genes are TRBV12-2 and TRBJ2-1; no check of the table's D call, TRBD2, against the DNA was made. TRBV12-2 is designated a pseudogene. The CDR3 is 18 residues long. The DNA of the CDR3 is TGTGCAAGTCGCTTAATGACTAGCGGGAGGCCCCGAGACAATGAGCAGTTCTTC. Translating gives CASRLMTSGRPRDNEQFF.

This clone showed up just once. The chain combines TRBV19 with TRBJ1-1; the match to TRBD1 covers 7 bases. Germline V gives CDR1 LNHDA, CDR2 SQIVND (reference sequence). V lost 3 bases, J lost 2 bases, and 9 bases stayed unmatched. This CDR3 has 16 residues. The CDR3 region has the DNA TGTGCCAGTAGTATGGGGCCCGGGACAGCTAACACTGAAGCTTTCTTT. The encoded protein is CASSMGPGTANTEAFF.

V gene TRBV19 combines with J gene TRBJ1-2; TRBD1 agrees at 9 bases. The CDR3 has 14 residues. After removal of 5 bases from V and 4 bases from J, the junction contained 5 bases not matched to a gene. From germline, CDR1 is LNHDA and CDR2 SQIVND (reference sequence). For the CDR3, the DNA is TGTGCCAGTAGTCCAGGGACAGGGACCTATGGCTACACCTTC. This sequence encodes CASSPGTGTYGYTF.

With respect to this clone: At one boundary the junction diverges from the germline segment, which might be a read error. This chain links TRBV7-7 with TRBJ2-2; a possible D gene is TRBD1 (6 bases). Germline V lookup: CDR1 SSHAT, CDR2 FNYEAQ (reference sequence). CDR3 length: 15 amino acids. Here the CDR3 DNA reads TGTGCTAGCAGCCCTGCTACAGGGATCACCGGGGAGCTGTTTTTT. Protein: CASSPATGITGELFF.